This T cell receptor beta chain was captured by sequencing in a study of breast tumors, draining lymph nodes, adjacent tissues. On this clonotype itself: The antigen is not known.

CDR1 and CDR2 from the germline V gene are LGHNA and YSLEER. This CDR3 has 16 residues. V was trimmed by 3 bases and J by 0 bases, leaving 12 bases between them. MiXCR, run by TCRdb on the multiplex PCR reads, gives a single entry per CDR3 protein. In the table there are approximately 170,000 distinct CDR3 sequences, 33% of which are singletons. Samples came from axillary lymph nodes draining the breast cancer. General study points: Tumor T cell lymph node origin was a supported hypothesis, not proven. Most tumor T cells seemingly derive from lymph node, then expand in tumor. Tumor repertoires ranked between lymph nodes and nontumor tissue in diversity, with V and J gene preferences.

Sequenced sample: axillary lymph node tissue. This TCR was recovered from a female donor with breast cancer. Some clones in this sample may be carry-over from other donors' samples. The V and J genes are TRBV4-3 and TRBJ2-1; a weak D match, TRBD1 (5 bases). The DNA of the CDR3 is TGCGCCAGCAGCCAGGACGACAGTCCCTCCTACAATGAGCAGTTCTTC. It yields the protein CASSQDDSPSYNEQFF.